This TCR beta chain comes out of a study of cytomegalovirus exposure and HLA in healthy donors. Study in general: Inside one of the first data releases sat 75 million to 100 million unique TCRs taken from HLA-typed donors.

The PCR was carried out with 60 Vbeta primers and 13 Jbeta primers. The assay was immunoSEQ multiplex PCR, and TCRdb's table has in-frame clones only and misses some. The data contain approximately 120,000 clones, under 20% of them singletons. V gave up 4 bases and J gave up 4 bases; unmatched junction bases: 23. From germline, CDR1 is KGHSH and CDR2 LQKENI. The CDR3 spans 21 residues. Although they were nominally healthy when sampled, donors likely had unrecorded immune exposures. This clone showed up just once. Its cognate antigen is unknown. Study results and limitations: Later analysis associated a missense DCLRE1C variant with TCR beta V- and J-gene trimming. Excluded: some indistinguishable V segments such as TRBV6-2 and TRBV6-3.

The receptor was isolated from a female donor in good health and CMV-seropositive. The chain recombines TRBV18 with TRBJ2-1; the match to TRBD2 covers 9 bases. Sequencing used PBMCs. The CDR3: CASSLRGRLAVPSLVYNEQFF. CDR3 in DNA: TGTGCCAGCTCACTACGGGGGAGACTAGCGGTCCCCAGCTTAGTTTACAATGAGCAGTTCTTC.